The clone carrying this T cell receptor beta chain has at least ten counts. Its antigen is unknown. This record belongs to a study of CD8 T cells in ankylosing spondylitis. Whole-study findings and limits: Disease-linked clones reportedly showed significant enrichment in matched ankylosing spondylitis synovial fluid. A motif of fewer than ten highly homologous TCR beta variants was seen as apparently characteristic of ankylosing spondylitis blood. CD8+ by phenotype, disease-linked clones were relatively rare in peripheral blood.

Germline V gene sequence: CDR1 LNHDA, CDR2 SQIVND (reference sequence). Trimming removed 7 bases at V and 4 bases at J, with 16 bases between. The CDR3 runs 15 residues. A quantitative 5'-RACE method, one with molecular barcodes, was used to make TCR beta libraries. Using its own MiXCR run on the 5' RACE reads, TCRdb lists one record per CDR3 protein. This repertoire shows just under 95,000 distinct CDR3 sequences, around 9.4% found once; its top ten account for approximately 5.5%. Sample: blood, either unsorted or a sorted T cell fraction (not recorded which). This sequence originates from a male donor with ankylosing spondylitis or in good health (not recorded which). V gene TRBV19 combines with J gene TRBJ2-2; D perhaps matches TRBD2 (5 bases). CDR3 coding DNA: TGTGCCAGTACCCTACGGGGAACAGCCACCGGGGAGCTGTTTTTT. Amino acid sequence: CASTLRGTATGELFF.